Below are 17 T cell receptor beta chains sequenced from a single sample in a study of spatial heterogeneity in lung cancer (dated by TCRdb to the late 2010s). What this sample's time point label stands for: blood at routine non-recurrence follow-up after resection. The library was obtained by 5' RACE. Sequencing used a NextSeq 500. Through fastp at Q25 and MiXCR, TCRdb rebuilt clones from the public reads, retaining in-frame beta chains. Identical CDR3 proteins give one entry, which carries the most common genes and DNA. The table for this sample lists just under 45,000 distinct CDR3 sequences; approximately 24% of them were counted only once. The ten largest clones take up roughly 7.2% of the sample. Sequencing was performed on PBMCs, taken at follow-up. These TCRs come from a female donor with early-stage non-small cell lung cancer.

This clonotype was observed a few times. The J gene is TRBJ2-5, the V gene TRBV9; D not certain. This CDR3 is built from 13 residues. Germline-derived CDR1 and CDR2 are SGDLS and YYNGEE. The ends were cut back, 2 bases at V and 5 bases at J, with 10 bases in the middle. CDR3 sequence: CASSVGLEETQYF. The CDR3, as DNA: TGTGCCAGCAGCGTTGGTTTGGAGGAGACCCAGTACTTC.

A word on this clonotype: This clone may be a read error of a much larger clone one base away. The chain uses TRBV7-3 and TRBJ2-3; 10 positions agree with TRBD2. The J segment lost 3 bases and the V segment lost 8 bases, leaving 8 bases of the junction unmatched. The CDR3 extends over 15 amino acids. The germline CDR1 and CDR2 sequences are SGHTA and FQGTGA. In DNA, the CDR3 is TGTGCCAGCTGGTCACCGGGACTAGCGACAGATACGCAGTATTTT. Translation gives CASWSPGLATDTQYF.

In its sample, this clonotype ranks as medium-sized (0.01 to 0.1%). No conserved phenylalanine or tryptophan is present at the end of the CDR3, so a read error is the likely explanation. Because the CDR3's place on the DNA is in doubt, the DNA is left out and the CDR3 is given as listed by TCRdb. The rearrangement joins TRBV9 to TRBJ1-4. Germline V gives CDR1 SGDLS, CDR2 YYNGEE. A total of 9 residues make up the CDR3, ends included. CDR3 loop: CASSVVGMV.

In this sample, this clonotype turned up many times. The chain has TRBV28 and TRBJ2-7, with a possible D match to TRBD2 (5 bases). V was shortened by 3 bases and J by 9 bases, with 12 bases between the two germline ends. Germline assignment: CDR1 MDHEN and CDR2 SYDVKM. This CDR3 has 12 amino acids. The CDR3 here is CASSFGETRQYF. In nucleotides, the CDR3 is TGTGCCAGCAGTTTTGGGGAGACCAGGCAGTACTTC.

This clonotype was observed a few times. V and J are TRBV7-8 and TRBJ1-6; D remains unclear. The germline CDR1 and CDR2 sequences are SGHVS and FQNEAQ. The CDR3 extends over 15 amino acids. Trimming shortened V by 4 bases and J by 7 bases, and 14 bases separated the two germline ends. CDR3 amino acids: CASSSTVNGNSPLHF. The CDR3 DNA follows: TGTGCCAGCAGCTCGACCGTCAATGGCAATTCACCCCTCCACTTT.

This clonotype appeared many times. The V and J genes are TRBV11-1 and TRBJ2-3; weak D call: TRBD1 (5 bases). Germline CDR1 and CDR2: SGHAT and FQDESV (reference sequence). The CDR3 runs 14 residues. The V gene lost 5 bases and the J gene lost 3 bases, with 12 bases spanning the gap. CDR3 in amino acids: CASSQGLETDTQYF. The DNA for the CDR3 is TGTGCCAGCAGCCAGGGCCTAGAAACAGATACGCAGTATTTT.

This clonotype was found many times. The CDR3 coding sequence is TGTGCCAGCAGACGAGGACTAGCTCCCCCAGATACGCAGTATTTT. Residues: CASRRGLAPPDTQYF. The V call is TRBV6-2 or TRBV6-3, the J call TRBJ2-3; 8 bases agree with TRBD2. Germline CDR1 MNHEY, CDR2 SVGEGT. The CDR3 contains 15 residues. V gave up 6 bases and J gave up 4 bases; unmatched junction bases: 9.

This clonotype was observed many times. The chain is built from TRBV5-4 and TRBJ1-2, with no clear D. The CDR3 extends over 14 amino acids. V shed 1 base and J shed 2 bases, with 9 bases lying between them. Per germline, CDR1 SGHNT and CDR2 YYREEE (reference sequence). The CDR3 coding sequence is TGTGCCAGCAGCTTGACCAAACTCAACTATGGCTACACCTTC. Translation: CASSLTKLNYGYTF.

The rearrangement uses TRBV9 and TRBJ2-6; a possible D gene is TRBD2 (5 bases). The CDR3 length is 15 residues. CDR1 and CDR2 from the germline V gene are SGDLS and YYNGEE. V gave up 0 bases and J gave up 2 bases, with 6 bases separating them. The CDR3 DNA reads as TGTGCCAGCAGCGTAGCTAGCCCTGGGGCCAACGTCCTGACTTTC. It translates to CASSVASPGANVLTF.

This sequence joins TRBV10-3 and TRBJ2-2; TRBD2 aligns across 7 bases. Germline assignment: CDR1 ENHRY and CDR2 SYGVKD. The CDR3 has 15 residues. The junction had 6 bases not matched to a gene; V was cut back by 6 bases and J by 2 bases. The CDR3 loop is CAIRPGLQNTGELFF. For the CDR3, the DNA is TGTGCCATCAGGCCGGGACTACAAAACACCGGGGAGCTGTTTTTT.

This clonotype appeared a few times. This chain uses TRBV11-2 with TRBJ1-1; D is ambiguous. Germline loops: CDR1 SGHAT, CDR2 FQNNGV. V lost 1 base, J lost 0 bases, and 9 bases lay in between. The CDR3 spans 15 residues. The CDR3 nucleotides are TGTGCCAGCAGCTTAGGCGCGGTTATGAACACTGAAGCTTTCTTT. Amino acids: CASSLGAVMNTEAFF.

The genes are TRBV15 and TRBJ1-5; D is unclear. Germline-derived CDR1 and CDR2 are LNHNV and YYDKDF (reference sequence). The CDR3 is 13 residues long. Trimming took off 5 bases at V and 7 bases at J, with 12 bases between the two ends. The chain's CDR3 is CATSSFRVQPQHF. Written as DNA, the CDR3 is TGTGCCACCAGCTCTTTCCGGGTCCAGCCCCAGCATTTT. The complete variable domain, with remaining parts taken from reference TRBV15 and TRBJ1-5, reads DAMVIQNPRYQVTQFGKPVTLSCSQTLNHNVMYWYQQKSSQAPKLLFHYYDKDFNNEADTPDNFQSRRPNTSFCFLDIRSPGLGDTAMYLCATSSFRVQPQHFGDGTRLSIL.

This clonotype came up many times. V usage is TRBV20-1 and J usage is TRBJ2-3, with D perhaps being TRBD1 or TRBD2 (5 bases each). CDR1 is DFQATT, CDR2 SNEGSKA, per germline (reference sequence). V gave up 3 bases and J gave up 6 bases, with 10 bases separating them. This CDR3 spans 12 amino acids. This CDR3 is CSASSEGDTQYF. CDR3 DNA sequence: TGCAGTGCTAGTAGCGAGGGGGATACGCAGTATTTT.

This clonotype was observed a handful of times. The chain employs TRBV19 and TRBJ2-1; D may be TRBD1 (7 bases). The CDR3 loop spans 16 amino acids. Germline V CDR1 and CDR2: LNHDA, SQIVND (reference sequence). Trimming took off 0 bases at V and 2 bases at J, with 11 bases between the two ends. CDR3 in amino acids: CASSIETRGAYNEQFF. In DNA, the CDR3 is TGTGCCAGTAGTATAGAAACCAGGGGGGCCTACAATGAGCAGTTCTTC.

This clonotype has a handful of counts. V usage is TRBV7-3 and J usage is TRBJ2-3; D unclear. Trimming shortened V by 5 bases and J by 8 bases, and 14 bases separated the two germline ends. Germline V lookup: CDR1 SGHTA, CDR2 FQGTGA. This CDR3 spans 13 amino acids. CDR3 sequence (DNA): TGTGCCAGCAGCGGGCCGGGTAGTAGTACGCAGTATTTT. Residues: CASSGPGSSTQYF.

This clonotype was counted many times. This chain joins TRBV7-9 and TRBJ1-6; D may be TRBD1 (6 bases). V lost 6 bases and J 10 bases, leaving 16 bases between the germline ends. The CDR3 length is 14 residues. Per germline, CDR1 SEHNR and CDR2 FQNEAQ (reference sequence). The CDR3 here is CASRRGGLGSPLHF. In nucleotides, the CDR3 is TGTGCCAGCAGACGAGGGGGGCTAGGCTCACCCCTCCACTTT.

The chain combines TRBV18 with TRBJ1-1; D unclear. CDR1 KGHSH and CDR2 LQKENI come from the germline V gene. The CDR3 runs to 14 residues. Trimming cost V 3 bases and J 3 bases, with 11 bases left between them. The CDR3: CASSPVAPDTEAFF. As DNA, the CDR3 is TGTGCCAGCTCACCGGTGGCTCCGGACACTGAAGCTTTCTTT.